These T cell receptor beta chains were read from a single sample in a study of shared clonotypes between healthy human individuals. TCRdb's copy holds only in-frame clones and misses some; the assay was immunoSEQ multiplex PCR. Of around 1,000,000 clones in the sample, 70% to 80% are singletons; the top ten hold roughly 0.83%. Input material: memory CD4+ T cells from PBMCs. These receptors were collected from a young man in good health. Some clones in this sample may be carry-over from other donors' samples. The CDR3 runs from the conserved cysteine through the conserved F or W. The D gene is left open where the match is weak. The size of a clone is reported for some rows only, either as once, few or many, or as a class for expanded clones.

TRBJ1-4 | 20 | TRBV5-3 | few | TRBD1 | CARSYKGGQSIYTTNEKLFF | TGTGCCAGAAGCTATAAGGGGGGACAGTCTATCTATACAACTAATGAAAAACTGTTTTTT
TRBJ1-5 | 15 | TRBV28 | . | . | CASSTVDGGGQPQHF | TGTGCCAGCAGTACCGTGGATGGGGGCGGCCAGCCCCAGCATTTT
TRBJ1-3 | 13 | TRBV5-6 | . | . | CASSFLAGDSIYF | TGTGCCAGCAGCTTTCTTGCCGGGGACTCCATATATTTT
TRBJ1-5 | 16 | TRBV9 | . | TRBD1 | CASSVRDRELGQPQHF | TGTGCCAGCAGCGTACGAGACAGGGAGCTTGGGCAGCCCCAGCATTTT
TRBJ1-1 | 13 | TRBV11-2 | . | . | CASSFHMNTEAFF | TGTGCCAGCAGCTTCCACATGAACACTGAAGCTTTCTTT
TRBJ1-1 | 11 | TRBV6-1 | . | . | CASRAAFGAFF | TGTGCCAGCAGGGCCGCTTTTGGAGCTTTCTTT
TRBJ1-4 | 15 | TRBV9 | few | . | CASSVKGGSREKLFF | TGTGCCAGCAGCGTAAAGGGGGGTTCTAGAGAAAAACTGTTTTTT
TRBJ2-7 | 12 | TRBV10-3 | many | . | CAIMGSSYEQYF | TGTGCCATCATGGGGAGCTCCTACGAGCAGTACTTC
TRBJ1-2 | 16 | TRBV6-5 | . | . | CASSYSTRKPDYDYTF | TGTGCCAGCAGTTACTCGACGAGGAAACCAGACTATGACTACACCTTC
TRBJ1-2 | 13 | TRBV29-1 | many | . | CSVIETGDYGYTF | TGCAGCGTTATAGAGACAGGTGACTATGGCTACACCTTC
TRBJ2-1 | 13 | TRBV11-3 | . | . | CASSRDSGDEQFF | TGTGCCAGCAGCCGGGACAGCGGGGATGAGCAGTTCTTC
TRBJ1-2 | 13 | TRBV7-2 | . | TRBD1 | CASSQTGQGQCTF | TGTGCCAGCAGCCAAACGGGACAGGGGCAGTGCACCTTC
TRBJ2-1 | 15 | TRBV28 | . | . | CASSSREGANNEQFF | TGTGCCAGCAGTTCCCGAGAGGGCGCTAACAATGAGCAGTTCTTC
TRBJ1-5 | 16 | TRBV18 | . | TRBD1 | CASSSDRGPSNQPQHF | TGTGCCAGCTCATCTGACAGGGGGCCAAGCAATCAGCCCCAGCATTTT
TRBJ2-2 | 12 | TRBV5-1 | . | . | CASSPWGGELFF | TGCGCCAGCAGCCCCTGGGGTGGGGAGCTGTTTTTT
TRBJ1-2 | 14 | TRBV19 | . | TRBD1 | CASRSIQGAGGYTF | TGTGCCAGTAGATCGATACAGGGGGCGGGTGGCTACACCTTC
TRBJ2-5 | 14 | TRBV30 | . | TRBD2 | CAGGLAGLAKTQYF | TGTGCCGGGGGACTAGCGGGCCTTGCGAAGACCCAGTACTTC
TRBJ2-2 | 14 | TRBV6-6 | once | TRBD1 | CASSLRQGTGELLF | TGTGCCAGCAGTCTAAGACAGGGGACCGGGGAGCTGCTTTTT
TRBJ2-7 | 15 | TRBV5-4 | . | . | CASSSPGTDSYEQYF | TGTGCCAGCAGCAGCCCCGGGACTGACTCCTACGAGCAGTACTTC
TRBJ1-5 | 14 | TRBV7-8 | . | . | CASSLAGDHQPQHF | TGTGCCAGCAGCTTAGCAGGGGACCATCAGCCCCAGCATTTT
TRBJ2-1 | 15 | TRBV7-8 | . | TRBD2 | CASSPLTGLAGEQFF | TGTGCCAGCAGCCCCCTCACCGGACTAGCGGGGGAACAGTTCTTC
TRBJ1-2 | 13 | TRBV6-5 | . | TRBD1 | CATDRTGEDGYTF | TGTGCCACTGACCGGACAGGGGAGGATGGCTACACCTTC
TRBJ2-3 | 13 | TRBV30 | few | . | CAWSVRTNSHQYF | TGTGCCTGGAGTGTACGTACTAACTCCCACCAGTATTTT
TRBJ2-1 | 13 | TRBV2 | . | . | CASSGTVYNEQFF | TGTGCCAGCAGTGGGACAGTTTACAATGAGCAGTTCTTC
TRBJ2-3 | 15 | TRBV25-1 | . | . | CASSVPGGSTDTQYF | TGTGCCAGCAGTGTACCTGGGGGCAGCACAGATACGCAGTATTTT
TRBJ2-1 | 14 | TRBV5-6 | . | . | CASSPSPWGREQFF | TGTGCCAGCAGCCCCTCCCCGTGGGGAAGGGAGCAGTTCTTC
TRBJ1-4 | 15 | TRBV6-5 | . | . | CASSYQGRGNEKLFF | TGTGCCAGCAGTTACCAGGGGCGCGGGAACGAAAAACTGTTTTTT
TRBJ1-1 | 15 | TRBV6-5 | once | . | CASSYSVDGHTEAFF | TGTGCCAGCAGTTACTCCGTGGACGGACACACTGAAGCTTTCTTT
TRBJ1-1 | 15 | TRBV6-5 | . | . | CASTPSGGLNTEAFF | TGTGCCAGCACCCCGTCTGGGGGTTTGAACACTGAAGCTTTCTTT
TRBJ1-1 | 16 | TRBV7-3 | . | . | CASSLLGLGMNTEAFF | TGTGCCAGCAGCTTATTAGGCCTTGGGATGAACACTGAAGCTTTCTTT
TRBJ2-3 | 14 | TRBV11-2 | . | . | CASSLRAPTDTQYF | TGTGCCAGCAGCTTAAGGGCCCCCACAGATACGCAGTATTTT
TRBJ2-7 | 14 | TRBV2 | . | TRBD2 | CASSKQRGGFEQYF | TGTGCCAGCAGTAAACAGCGGGGCGGCTTCGAGCAGTACTTC
TRBJ2-1 | 15 | TRBV7-2 | . | TRBD1 | CASSGRDRLGNEQFF | TGTGCCAGCAGCGGCCGGGACAGGTTGGGCAATGAGCAGTTCTTC
TRBJ2-1 | 15 | TRBV11-3 | . | TRBD1 | CASSLRGTGYNEQFF | TGTGCCAGCAGCCTTCGCGGGACAGGGTATAATGAGCAGTTCTTC
TRBJ2-7 | 16 | TRBV5-1 | few | . | CASSLAPGPPAYEQYF | TGCGCCAGCAGCTTGGCCCCGGGACCCCCAGCCTACGAGCAGTACTTC
TRBJ1-1 | 12 | TRBV19 | . | . | CASRRQNTEAFF | TGTGCCAGTAGGAGACAGAACACTGAAGCTTTCTTT
TRBJ1-2 | 15 | TRBV30 | . | . | CAWSVAGTFGYGYTF | TGTGCCTGGAGTGTAGCTGGGACATTTGGCTATGGCTACACCTTC
TRBJ2-7 | 19 | TRBV4-1 | . | TRBD1 | CASSQDVSIDRGRPYEQYF | TGCGCCAGCAGCCAAGACGTCTCAATTGACAGGGGACGCCCCTACGAGCAGTACTTC
TRBJ2-5 | 14 | TRBV6-1 | once | TRBD1 | CASSSGTAQETQYF | TGTGCCAGCAGTTCCGGGACAGCCCAAGAGACCCAGTACTTC
TRBJ2-5 | 13 | TRBV27 | many | TRBD2 | CASSRRELGTQYF | TGTGCCAGCAGCCGGCGGGAGTTGGGGACCCAGTACTTC
TRBJ1-2 | 14 | TRBV2 | . | . | CASSVGGANYGYTF | TGTGCCAGCAGTGTCGGGGGGGCTAACTATGGCTACACCTTC
TRBJ1-1 | 14 | TRBV5-6 | . | TRBD1 | CASSLDRGITEAFF | TGTGCCAGCAGCTTGGACAGGGGCATCACTGAAGCTTTCTTT
TRBJ1-1 | 15 | TRBV7-9 | few | . | CASSPTSGVNTEAFF | TGTGCCAGCAGCCCTACGTCCGGAGTGAACACTGAAGCTTTCTTT
TRBJ1-2 | 15 | TRBV4-2 | few | . | CASSQLEQGIYGYTF | TGTGCCAGCAGCCAATTGGAGCAGGGGATCTATGGCTACACCTTC
TRBJ2-5 | 15 | TRBV4-1 | many | . | CASSQGTDLEETQYF | TGCGCCAGCAGCCAAGGCACAGATTTAGAAGAGACCCAGTACTTC
TRBJ2-3 | 14 | TRBV6-6 | . | . | CASNPNRGGDTQYF | TGTGCCAGCAACCCTAACAGGGGGGGAGATACGCAGTATTTT
TRBJ1-3 | 19 | TRBV7-3 | . | . | CASSLYPASQGGQGNTIYF | TGTGCCAGCAGCTTATATCCCGCTTCACAGGGAGGGCAAGGAAACACCATATATTTT
TRBJ1-2 | 19 | TRBV9 | . | TRBD1 | CASSTHEIGTGAERYGYTF | TGTGCCAGCAGCACCCACGAAATTGGGACAGGCGCGGAGAGGTATGGCTACACCTTC
TRBJ1-1 | 14 | TRBV5-6 | . | . | CASSHRRGNTEAFF | TGTGCCAGCAGCCACCGAAGGGGGAACACTGAAGCTTTCTTT
TRBJ2-7 | 14 | TRBV11-2 | . | TRBD1 | CASNDRGTSYEQYF | TGTGCCAGCAACGACAGGGGTACCTCCTACGAGCAGTACTTC
TRBJ1-2 | 15 | TRBV7-2 | few | . | CASSFTGTTNYGYTF | TGTGCCAGCAGCTTCACCGGGACAACGAACTATGGCTACACCTTC
TRBJ2-4 | 16 | TRBV6-5 | . | . | CASSYALASAKNIQYF | TGTGCCAGCAGTTATGCTCTCGCGTCAGCCAAAAACATTCAGTACTTC
TRBJ1-5 | 13 | TRBV7-2 | . | . | CASSLGGGQPQHF | TGTGCCAGCAGCTTAGGAGGCGGTCAGCCCCAGCATTTT
TRBJ2-2 | 14 | TRBV5-6 | . | . | CASSLKGGTGELFF | TGTGCCAGCAGCTTGAAGGGGGGCACCGGGGAGCTGTTTTTT